The 20 T cell receptor beta chains listed next were all sequenced from one sample in a study of blood T cell repertoires in COVID-19. Method: immunoSEQ multiplex PCR; TCRdb's copy keeps in-frame clones and lacks some. The repertoire holds about 220,000 clones, with 90% as singletons. The source material was PBMCs or T cells enriched from blood (not recorded which). The receptor source for this set is a man aged 30-40 years who had been exposed to COVID-19.

The chain joins TRBV18 to TRBJ1-1, with D possibly being TRBD1 (5 bases). Germline lookup yields CDR1 KGHSH and CDR2 LQKENI. The CDR3 totals 14 residues. Between the trimmed V and J ends, which lost 5 bases and 2 bases, there was a span of 12 bases. The CDR3 is CASSVQAFNTEAFF. CDR3 DNA: TGTGCCAGCTCAGTACAGGCCTTTAACACTGAAGCTTTCTTT.

This chain uses TRBV4-1 with TRBJ2-1; 10 nucleotides align to TRBD1. CDR3 size: 16 residues. Germline V gives CDR1 MGHRA, CDR2 YSYEKL. Trimming took 1 base from V and 2 from J; bases not matched to a gene: 2. DNA for the CDR3: TGCGCCAGCAGCCAAGGAGGGACAGGGGCCTACAATGAGCAGTTCTTC. Its translation: CASSQGGTGAYNEQFF.

This chain uses TRBV7-9 with TRBJ1-2; 8 bases align to TRBD1. V lost 3 bases, J lost 5 bases, and 5 bases stayed unmatched. The length of the CDR3 is 14 residues. Germline V gives CDR1 SEHNR, CDR2 FQNEAQ (reference sequence). CDR3 protein: CASSLSDRGYGYTF. CDR3 in DNA: TGTGCCAGCAGCTTGAGCGACAGGGGTTATGGCTACACCTTC.

The chain recombines TRBV6-5 with TRBJ1-5; possibly TRBD1 for D (5 bases). Trimming cost V 7 bases and J 7 bases, with 17 bases left between them. This CDR3 region has 14 residues. Per the germline V gene, CDR1 is MNHEY and CDR2 is SVGAGI. The DNA of the CDR3 is TGTGCCAGCAACCCACATCAGGGTGGCCAGCCCCAGCATTTT. It specifies CASNPHQGGQPQHF.

The CDR3 DNA is TGTGCCAGCAGCCAAGTGGCTGCCGGGGCCAACGTCCTGACTTTC. It translates to CASSQVAAGANVLTF. J is TRBJ2-6 and V is TRBV3-1 (or the pseudogene TRBV3-2); D is uncertain. CDR1 and CDR2 (germline): LGHDT, YNNKEL (reference sequence). The length of the CDR3 is 15 residues. Trimming removed 1 base at V and 4 bases at J, with 8 bases between.

This clone was counted a few times. The V call is TRBV30, the J call TRBJ1-2, with TRBD1 as a possible D gene (6 bases). The CDR3 spans 13 residues. The V and J ends lost 3 bases and 8 bases respectively, with 16 bases between them. The V gene's germline CDR1 is GTSNPN and CDR2 SVGIG (reference sequence). CDR3 bases: TGTGCCTGGAGACCCTCCGGGGGGCGAGGCTACACCTTC. Residues: CAWRPSGGRGYTF.

This clone was detected a few times. The V call is TRBV4-1, the J call TRBJ2-3, with 8 nucleotides matching TRBD2. V trimming: 1 base; J trimming: 6 bases; junction bases outside the gene matches: 6. Per germline, CDR1 MGHRA and CDR2 YSYEKL. This CDR3 has 15 residues. The CDR3 spells CASSQGAGGGDTQYF. In nucleotides, the CDR3 is TGCGCCAGCAGCCAAGGGGCGGGGGGTGGCGATACGCAGTATTTT.

The V gene is TRBV5-1, the J gene TRBJ1-1; D is ambiguous. The CDR3 has 15 amino acids. V was shortened by 5 bases and J by 2 bases, with 16 bases between the two germline ends. Per germline, CDR1 SGHRS and CDR2 YFSETQ. The CDR3 sequence is CASSSSGLFNTEAFF. Written as DNA, the CDR3 is TGCGCCAGCAGTTCGAGTGGTCTTTTTAACACTGAAGCTTTCTTT.

The chain recombines TRBV15 with TRBJ2-5; 11 nucleotides line up with TRBD1. CDR1 is LNHNV, CDR2 YYDKDF, per germline (reference sequence). V dropped 2 bases and J dropped 3; count of bases not matched to a gene: 5. This CDR3 comprises 16 residues. CDR3 in DNA: TGTGCCACCAGCAGATGGACAGGGGGCGCGGAAGAGACCCAGTACTTC. Protein: CATSRWTGGAEETQYF.

The chain couples TRBV6-5 to TRBJ1-1; possibly TRBD1 for D (5 bases). V dropped 7 bases and J dropped 2 bases, with 17 bases sitting between them. Germline V CDR1 and CDR2: MNHEY, SVGAGI. This CDR3 is built from 15 residues. CDR3 sequence reads: CASIFLVGTNTEAFF. Here the CDR3 DNA reads TGTGCCAGCATCTTCCTAGTAGGGACTAACACTGAAGCTTTCTTT.

The chain recombines TRBV5-1 with TRBJ2-2; D call uncertain. Trimming took 4 bases from V and 2 from J, leaving 15 bases between them. Looked up from germline, CDR1 is SGHRS and CDR2 is YFSETQ. CDR3 size: 16 residues. DNA for the CDR3: TGCGCCAGCAGCGCTCAGCTACAGAGTAACACCGGGGAGCTGTTTTTT. Translation: CASSAQLQSNTGELFF. The full variable domain, completed using reference TRBV5-1 and TRBJ2-2, is KAGVTQTPRYLIKTRGQQVTLSCSPISGHRSVSWYQQTPGQGLQFLFEYFSETQRNKGNFPGRFSGRQFSNSRSEMNVSTLELGDSALYLCASSAQLQSNTGELFFGEGSRLTVL.

The chain carries TRBV27 and TRBJ1-2; D remains unclear. V was shortened by 8 bases and J by 5 bases, with 9 bases between the two germline ends. The CDR3 covers 11 residues. CDR1 is MNHEY and CDR2 is SMNVEV in the germline V gene (reference sequence). This chain's CDR3 is CASRSGYGYTF. CDR3 DNA sequence: TGTGCCAGCCGGTCAGGTTATGGCTACACCTTC.

The V gene is TRBV25-1, the J gene TRBJ2-3; TRBD1 is a possible D gene (5 bases). The CDR3 covers 14 residues. V shed 5 bases and J shed 2 bases, with 11 bases lying between them. Germline CDR1 reads MGHDK; CDR2 reads SYGVNS. CDR3 sequence (DNA): TGTGCCAGCAGTTCCAGGGCCTACACAGATACGCAGTATTTT. It yields the protein CASSSRAYTDTQYF.

V and J are TRBV27 and TRBJ2-7; 8 nucleotides line up with TRBD2. The ends lost 8 bases at V and 2 bases at J; junction bases unmatched: 5. Germline CDR1 MNHEY, CDR2 SMNVEV (reference sequence). CDR3 size: 13 residues. The CDR3 loop is CASSRGGPYEQYF. The CDR3 DNA reads as TGTGCCAGCTCCCGGGGGGGCCCCTACGAGCAGTACTTC.

This clone appeared once. The chain carries TRBV5-4 and TRBJ1-2, with 11 bases aligning to TRBD1. Germline-derived CDR1 and CDR2 are SGHNT and YYREEE (reference sequence). The CDR3 loop spans 18 amino acids. V lost 4 bases to trimming and J lost 0 bases; unmatched junction nucleotides: 11. Here the CDR3 reads CASSPGGDRGLANYGYTF. CDR3 bases: TGTGCCAGCAGCCCTGGAGGGGACAGGGGGTTAGCTAACTATGGCTACACCTTC.

This chain connects TRBV6-5 to TRBJ1-5, with 9 positions matching TRBD1. V shed 6 bases, J shed 6 bases, and the junction held 6 bases outside the gene matches. The CDR3 runs to 14 residues. The germline V gene encodes CDR1 MNHEY and CDR2 SVGAGI. CDR3 DNA sequence: TGTGCCAGCAGCCGTACAGGGGGCGGTCAGCCCCAGCATTTT. Its protein product is CASSRTGGGQPQHF.

Comment on this clone: An end of the junction differs from the germline gene, which may be a read error. V and J are TRBV5-1 and TRBJ2-1; the match to TRBD2 covers 9 bases. CDR1 and CDR2 from the germline V gene are SGHRS and YFSETQ. The CDR3 totals 15 residues. In nucleotides, the CDR3 is TGCGCCCGCAGCTGGGGGCGGGGGGGCGTTGATGAGCAGTTCTTC. Amino acid sequence: CARSWGRGGVDEQFF.

The chain employs TRBV19 and TRBJ1-2; the match to TRBD1 covers 9 bases. This CDR3 is built from 14 residues. Trimming at V came to 5 bases and at J to 5 bases, leaving 6 bases not matched to a gene. Germline loops: CDR1 LNHDA, CDR2 SQIVND (reference sequence). The DNA for the CDR3 is TGTGCCAGTAGTCTACCCGACAGGGGGTATGGCTACACCTTC. Residues: CASSLPDRGYGYTF.

This chain joins TRBV3-1 (or the pseudogene TRBV3-2) and TRBJ1-6; D uncertain. The V and J ends lost 1 base and 14 bases respectively, with 12 bases between them. The germline V gene encodes CDR1 LGHDT and CDR2 YNNKEL (reference sequence). CDR3 length: 13 amino acids. The DNA of the CDR3 is TGTGCCAGCAGCCAAGCCCGGAGTTGGTCCCTCCACTTT. Translating it yields CASSQARSWSLHF.

The chain links TRBV25-1 to TRBJ1-2, with TRBD1 matching 9 bases. Germline trimming cut 9 bases from V and 6 bases from J; bases unmatched to any gene: 11. Germline V lookup: CDR1 MGHDK, CDR2 SYGVNS. CDR3 size: 14 residues. The CDR3 region has the DNA TGTGCCAGTCATAGCTCCGGGACAGGGCATGGCTACACCTTC. It is translated as CASHSSGTGHGYTF.